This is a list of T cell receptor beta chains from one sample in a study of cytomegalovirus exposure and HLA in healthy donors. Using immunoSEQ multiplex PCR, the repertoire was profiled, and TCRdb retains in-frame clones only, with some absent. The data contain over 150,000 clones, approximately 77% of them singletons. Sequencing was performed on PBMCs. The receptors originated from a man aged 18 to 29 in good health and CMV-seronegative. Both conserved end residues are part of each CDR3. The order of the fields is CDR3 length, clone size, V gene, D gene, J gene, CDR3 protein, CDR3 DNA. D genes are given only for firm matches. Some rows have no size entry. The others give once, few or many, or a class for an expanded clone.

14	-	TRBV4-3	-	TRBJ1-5	CASSQDGQGQPQHF	TGCGCCAGCAGCCAAGATGGCCAGGGACAGCCCCAGCATTTT
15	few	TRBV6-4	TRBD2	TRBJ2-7	CASSATSGSPHEQYF	TGTGCCAGCAGTGCCACTAGCGGGAGCCCCCACGAGCAGTACTTC
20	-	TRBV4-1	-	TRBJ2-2	CASSQGALEEERASTGELFF	TGCGCCAGCAGCCAAGGAGCGCTGGAGGAGGAGCGGGCCTCCACCGGGGAGCTGTTTTTT
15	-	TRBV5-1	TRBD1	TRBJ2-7	CASSLASTGIYEQYF	TGCGCCAGCAGCTTGGCTTCGACAGGGATCTACGAGCAGTACTTC
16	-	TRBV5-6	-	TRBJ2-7	CASSLSGVAATKGQYF	TGTGCCAGCAGCCTCTCGGGAGTAGCGGCGACCAAGGGGCAGTACTTC
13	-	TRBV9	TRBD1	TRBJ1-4	CASSGGGDEKLFF	TGTGCCAGCAGTGGAGGGGGCGATGAAAAACTGTTTTTT
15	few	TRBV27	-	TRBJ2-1	CASSSGRGSYNEQFF	TGTGCCAGCAGTTCTGGGCGGGGCTCCTACAATGAGCAGTTCTTC
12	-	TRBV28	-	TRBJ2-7	CASTGSSYEQYF	TGTGCCTCCACCGGTAGCTCCTACGAGCAGTACTTC
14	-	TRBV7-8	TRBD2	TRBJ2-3	CASSLAEVLDTQYF	TGTGCCAGCAGCCTAGCGGAGGTACTAGATACGCAGTATTTT
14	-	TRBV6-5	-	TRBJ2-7	CASSYSGFRGEQYF	TGTGCCAGCAGTTACTCGGGGTTCCGGGGGGAGCAGTACTTC
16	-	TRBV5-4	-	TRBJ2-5	CASTLGGRAGQETQYF	TGTGCCAGCACCCTGGGGGGTCGAGCGGGCCAAGAGACCCAGTACTTC
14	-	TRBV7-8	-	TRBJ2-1	CASKLAVSYNEQFF	TGTGCCAGCAAACTAGCCGTCTCCTACAATGAGCAGTTCTTC
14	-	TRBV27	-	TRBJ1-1	CASSLSGGLTEAFF	TGTGCCAGCAGTTTATCGGGGGGACTGACTGAAGCTTTCTTT
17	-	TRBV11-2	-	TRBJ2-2	CASSSLGPIHTIGELFF	TGTGCCAGCAGCTCTTTGGGGCCGATCCACACCATCGGGGAGCTGTTTTTT
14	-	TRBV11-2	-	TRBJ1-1	CASRQGLAGSEAFF	TGTGCCAGCAGGCAGGGTTTAGCAGGTTCTGAAGCTTTCTTT
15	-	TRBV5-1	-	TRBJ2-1	CASRPDSSSYNEQFF	TGCGCCAGCAGACCGGACAGCTCCTCCTACAATGAGCAGTTCTTC
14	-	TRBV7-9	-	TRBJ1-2	CASSFGGTSYGYTF	TGTGCCAGCAGCTTTGGGGGGACTTCCTATGGCTACACCTTC
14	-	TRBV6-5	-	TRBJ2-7	CASTDLDRSYEQYF	TGTGCCAGCACCGACTTGGACAGATCCTACGAGCAGTACTTC
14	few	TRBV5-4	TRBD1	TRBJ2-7	CASSSGQGAYEQYF	TGTGCCAGCAGCTCCGGACAGGGGGCCTACGAGCAGTACTTC
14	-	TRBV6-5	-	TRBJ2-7	CASSRQLDAGEQYF	TGTGCCAGCAGCCGTCAACTAGACGCAGGCGAGCAGTACTTC
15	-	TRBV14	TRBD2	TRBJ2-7	CASSQRAGVSYEQYF	TGTGCCAGCAGTCAACGAGCGGGAGTCTCCTACGAGCAGTACTTC
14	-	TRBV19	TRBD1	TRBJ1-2	CASTIQGANYGYTF	TGTGCCAGTACCATACAGGGGGCGAACTATGGCTACACCTTC
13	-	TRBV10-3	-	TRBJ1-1	CAINAGSDTEAFF	TGTGCCATCAACGCAGGGTCGGACACTGAAGCTTTCTTT
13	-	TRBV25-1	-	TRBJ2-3	CASSFRGADTQYF	TGTGCCAGCAGTTTTAGGGGTGCAGATACGCAGTATTTT
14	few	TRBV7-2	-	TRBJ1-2	CASQSANREYGYTF	TGTGCCAGCCAGTCCGCGAACAGGGAATATGGCTACACCTTC
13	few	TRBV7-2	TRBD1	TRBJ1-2	CASSAGTGPGYTF	TGTGCCAGCAGCGCCGGGACAGGGCCTGGCTACACCTTC
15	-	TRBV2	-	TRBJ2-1	CASRVTPKDGNEQFF	TGTGCCAGCCGCGTGACACCCAAAGATGGCAATGAGCAGTTCTTC
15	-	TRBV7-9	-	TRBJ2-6	CSSSRGGSGANVLTF	TGTTCCAGCAGCAGGGGGGGCTCTGGGGCCAACGTCCTGACTTTC
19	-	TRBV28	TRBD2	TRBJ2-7	CASTPPRGSWKREYYEQYF	TGTGCCAGCACCCCCCCCCGTGGATCCTGGAAGCGGGAGTACTACGAGCAGTACTTC
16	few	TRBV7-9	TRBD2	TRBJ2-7	CSSSFTTSGPPYEQYF	TGTTCCAGCAGCTTTACGACTAGCGGGCCTCCCTACGAGCAGTACTTC
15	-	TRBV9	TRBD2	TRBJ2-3	CASSPRLAGGPTQYF	TGTGCCAGCAGCCCACGACTAGCGGGAGGCCCTACGCAGTATTTT
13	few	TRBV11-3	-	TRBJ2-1	CASSLTQGGEQFF	TGTGCCAGCAGCTTAACCCAGGGTGGTGAGCAGTTCTTC
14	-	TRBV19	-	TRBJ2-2	CASSWDGSTGELFF	TGTGCCAGTAGTTGGGACGGGAGCACCGGGGAGCTGTTTTTT
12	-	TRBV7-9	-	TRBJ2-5	CASSQAGETQYF	TGTGCCAGCAGCCAGGCGGGAGAGACCCAGTACTTC
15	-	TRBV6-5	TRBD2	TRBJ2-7	CASTYGGTNSYEQYF	TGTGCCAGCACCTACGGGGGGACTAACTCCTACGAGCAGTACTTC
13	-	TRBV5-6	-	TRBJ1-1	CASSPTENTEAFF	TGTGCCAGCAGCCCGACAGAGAACACTGAAGCTTTCTTT
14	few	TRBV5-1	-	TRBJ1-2	CASSLSIGGYGYTF	TGCGCCAGCAGCTTGTCAATCGGGGGCTATGGCTACACCTTC
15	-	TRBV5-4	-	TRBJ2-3	CASSRRGGMADTQYF	TGTGCCAGCAGCCGGAGGGGGGGAATGGCAGATACGCAGTATTTT
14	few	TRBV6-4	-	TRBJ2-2	CASSPEGSTGELFF	TGTGCCAGCTCCCCGGAGGGCAGCACCGGGGAGCTGTTTTTT
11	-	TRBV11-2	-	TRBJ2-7	CASSQEYEQYF	TGTGCCAGCAGCCAGGAATACGAGCAGTACTTC
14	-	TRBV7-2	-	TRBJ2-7	CASSLASGVYEQYF	TGTGCCAGCAGCTTAGCATCGGGAGTTTACGAGCAGTACTTC
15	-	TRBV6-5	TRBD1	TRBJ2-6	CASSYLPGTGDVLTF	TGTGCCAGCAGTTACTTACCCGGGACAGGAGACGTCCTGACTTTC
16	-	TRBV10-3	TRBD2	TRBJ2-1	CAISESVAGEGNEQFF	TGTGCCATCAGTGAGTCCGTTGCGGGAGAAGGGAATGAGCAGTTCTTC
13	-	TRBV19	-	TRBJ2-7	CASSPPGAYEQYF	TGTGCCAGTAGTCCCCCGGGGGCCTACGAGCAGTACTTC
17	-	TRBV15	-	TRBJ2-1	CATSRDGESRFYNEQFF	TGTGCCACCAGCAGAGATGGGGAGAGCCGCTTCTACAATGAGCAGTTCTTC
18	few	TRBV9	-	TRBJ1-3	CASSVDPGGGSSGNTIYF	TGTGCCAGCAGCGTAGACCCCGGAGGCGGAAGCTCTGGAAACACCATATATTTT
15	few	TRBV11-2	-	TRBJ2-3	CASSSNRVSPDTQYF	TGTGCCAGCAGTTCAAACAGGGTTTCGCCTGATACGCAGTATTTT